Listed below are T cell receptor beta chains from one sample, sequenced in a study of T cells after posttransplantation cyclophosphamide. Data came from immunoSEQ multiplex PCR; TCRdb stores just in-frame clones and leaves some out. This sample has tens of thousands of clones, each found more than once. Sequenced material: PBMCs. The receptor source for this set is a woman in her sixties or seventies in good health, CMV-negative, and a related stem cell transplant donor. Each CDR3 is given with its conserved first and last residue. The D gene is left open where the match is weak. Size tells how often a clone was seen (once, few, many) or the class of an expanded clone, and some rows leave it out.

>TRBJ1-2|TRBV19|TRBD1|many
CASSRDSMGGYTF
TGTGCCAGTAGTCGGGACAGTATGGGAGGCTACACCTTC
>TRBJ1-1|TRBV5-1|.|many
CASSLEGQSMNTEAFF
TGCGCCAGCAGCTTGGAAGGACAATCCATGAACACTGAAGCTTTCTTT
>TRBJ1-4|TRBV7-9|.|.
CASSFDYGEKLFF
TGTGCCAGCAGCTTCGATTACGGGGAAAAACTGTTTTTT
>TRBJ2-5|TRBV4-1|TRBD2|many
CASSVRWQGGPVQETQYF
TGCGCCAGCAGCGTACGGTGGCAGGGAGGGCCCGTCCAAGAGACCCAGTACTTC
>TRBJ1-1|TRBV4-3|.|many
CASSQDRRALMNTEAFF
TGCGCCAGCAGCCAAGATCGGCGGGCGCTTATGAACACTGAAGCTTTCTTT
>TRBJ1-5|TRBV28|TRBD1|.
CATKQGSQPQHF
TGTGCCACCAAACAGGGGTCTCAGCCCCAGCATTTT
>TRBJ2-3|TRBV5-4|TRBD2|many
CASSLGVAGGTTDTQYF
TGTGCCAGCAGCTTGGGAGTAGCGGGGGGCACCACAGATACGCAGTATTTT
>TRBJ2-7|TRBV14|TRBD2|many
CASSQGTSGRYEQYF
TGTGCCAGCAGCCAGGGGACTAGCGGCCGGTACGAGCAGTACTTC
>TRBJ2-7|TRBV7-2|TRBD1|few
CASSRMGQGRDEQYF
TGTGCCAGCAGCCGAATGGGACAGGGGAGGGACGAGCAGTACTTC
>TRBJ2-4|TRBV6-5|TRBD1|many
CASTPRGLGIQYF
TGTGCCAGCACTCCCAGGGGGCTGGGCATTCAGTACTTC